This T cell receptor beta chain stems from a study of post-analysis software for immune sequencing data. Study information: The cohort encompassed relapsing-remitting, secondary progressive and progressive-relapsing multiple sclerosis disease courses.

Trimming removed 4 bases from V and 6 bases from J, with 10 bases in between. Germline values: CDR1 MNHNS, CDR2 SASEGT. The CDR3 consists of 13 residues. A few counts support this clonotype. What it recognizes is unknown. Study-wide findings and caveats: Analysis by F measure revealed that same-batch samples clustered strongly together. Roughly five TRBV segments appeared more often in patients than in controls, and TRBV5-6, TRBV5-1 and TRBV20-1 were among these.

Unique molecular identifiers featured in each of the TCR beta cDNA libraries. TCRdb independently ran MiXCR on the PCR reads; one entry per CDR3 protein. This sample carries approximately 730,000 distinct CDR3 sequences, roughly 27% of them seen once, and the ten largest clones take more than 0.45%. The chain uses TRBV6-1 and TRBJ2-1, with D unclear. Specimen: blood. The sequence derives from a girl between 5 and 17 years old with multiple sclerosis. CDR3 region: CASSGTLANEQFF. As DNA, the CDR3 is TGTGCCAGCAGTGGAACCTTAGCCAATGAGCAGTTCTTC.